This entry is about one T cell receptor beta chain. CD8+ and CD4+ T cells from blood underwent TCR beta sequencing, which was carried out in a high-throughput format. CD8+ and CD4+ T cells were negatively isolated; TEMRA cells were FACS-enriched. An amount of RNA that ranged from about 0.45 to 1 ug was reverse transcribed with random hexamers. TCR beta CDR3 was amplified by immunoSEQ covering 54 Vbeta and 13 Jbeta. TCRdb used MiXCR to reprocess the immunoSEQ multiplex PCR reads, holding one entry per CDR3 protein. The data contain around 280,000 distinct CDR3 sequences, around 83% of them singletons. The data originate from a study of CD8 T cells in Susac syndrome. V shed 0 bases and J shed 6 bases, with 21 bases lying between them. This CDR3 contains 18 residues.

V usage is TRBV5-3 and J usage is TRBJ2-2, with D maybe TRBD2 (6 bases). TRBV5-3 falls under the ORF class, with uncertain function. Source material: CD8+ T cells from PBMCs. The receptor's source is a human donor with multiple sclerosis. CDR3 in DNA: TGTGCCAGAAGCTTGGTCCCCATCGGACTACCGATTCCCGGGGAGCTGTTTTTT. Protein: CARSLVPIGLPIPGELFF.